Listed below are T cell receptor beta chains from one sample, sequenced in a study of T-cell reconstitution after alpha-beta-depleted transplantation in children. TCRdb independently ran MiXCR on the PCR reads; one entry per CDR3 protein. The data hold about 600,000 distinct CDR3 sequences, with 10% to 15% observed a single time. The sample in question was PBMCs, mostly from graft donor cells, obtained 360 days after TCRalphabeta/CD19-depleted stem cell transplant. The receptors here all came from a male patient aged 10 to 17 who had a stem cell transplant for acute myeloid leukemia, so the T cells may come from the graft donor. Each CDR3 is given with its conserved first and last residue. Each record gives: CDR3 DNA, CDR3 protein, clone size, J gene, V gene, D gene. A D gene is named only where the DNA matches it firmly. Rows give clone size only sometimes, using once, few, many, or a class for an expanded clone.

DNA: TGTGCCAGCAGTTTAGTAGCTGCTGGGGGACCCTTTTCCGAGACCCAGTACTTC
CDR3: CASSLVAAGGPFSETQYF
size: NA
J: TRBJ2-5
V: TRBV12-3/TRBV12-4
D: NA

DNA: TGTGCCAGCAGCTTAGTAAATTTGCCTAGCGGGAGATTCCGGCCCAAAAACATTCAGTACTTC
CDR3: CASSLVNLPSGRFRPKNIQYF
size: few
J: TRBJ2-4
V: TRBV11-1
D: TRBD2

DNA: TGCAGTGCTAGTGTAGCGGGAGCAGCCAAAAACATTCAGTACTTC
CDR3: CSASVAGAAKNIQYF
size: few
J: TRBJ2-4
V: TRBV20-1
D: TRBD2

DNA: TGTGCCAGCAGAAGACTAGCGGGAGGGCCCCTCAATGAGCAGTTCTTC
CDR3: CASRRLAGGPLNEQFF
size: few
J: TRBJ2-1
V: TRBV28
D: TRBD2

DNA: TGTGCCAGCAGCTTAGCGGGGGTGACAGCTAATTCACCCCTCCACTTT
CDR3: CASSLAGVTANSPLHF
size: NA
J: TRBJ1-6
V: TRBV7-2
D: NA

DNA: TGTGCCAGCAGCTCCCTTAGCGGGGAGTACAATGAGCAGTTCTTC
CDR3: CASSSLSGEYNEQFF
size: few
J: TRBJ2-1
V: TRBV5-6
D: TRBD2

DNA: TGCAGTGCTAGGCCACGGCTGAACCCCTACGAGCAGTACTTC
CDR3: CSARPRLNPYEQYF
size: few
J: TRBJ2-7
V: TRBV20-1
D: NA

DNA: TGCGCCAGCAGCCAAGCTTTAGGCACGTCCTACGAGCAGTACTTC
CDR3: CASSQALGTSYEQYF
size: few
J: TRBJ2-7
V: TRBV4-3
D: NA

DNA: TGTGCCAGCAGTTTCCGGACAGGGCGGCCCAATGAGCAGTTCTTC
CDR3: CASSFRTGRPNEQFF
size: NA
J: TRBJ2-1
V: TRBV28
D: TRBD1

DNA: TGTGCCAGCAGTGGTCAAGGGTCGCCTTGGAGTGAGCAGTTCTTC
CDR3: CASSGQGSPWSEQFF
size: few
J: TRBJ2-1
V: TRBV2
D: NA

DNA: TGCGCCAGCAGCCAAGTACCAGCGGCCAACTACGAGCAGTACTTC
CDR3: CASSQVPAANYEQYF
size: NA
J: TRBJ2-7
V: TRBV4-3
D: NA

DNA: TGTGCCAGCAGCGCAATCGGGCCAGAGGGGTTCACCGGGGAGCTGTTTTTT
CDR3: CASSAIGPEGFTGELFF
size: few
J: TRBJ2-2
V: TRBV9
D: NA

DNA: TGTGCCAGCAGCTTCAAGGACAGCTACGAGCAGTACTTC
CDR3: CASSFKDSYEQYF
size: many
J: TRBJ2-7
V: TRBV9
D: NA

DNA: TGTGCCAGCAGCCCTACTACAGCCGGGGAGCTGTTTTTT
CDR3: CASSPTTAGELFF
size: many
J: TRBJ2-2
V: TRBV7-3
D: NA

DNA: TGCAGTGCCTGGCGTACTAGCGGGGGACTCTACAATGAGCAGTTCTTC
CDR3: CSAWRTSGGLYNEQFF
size: few
J: TRBJ2-1
V: TRBV20-1
D: TRBD2

DNA: TGTGCCAGCAAGCGGGGGCAGGGTTACAATGAGCAGTTCTTC
CDR3: CASKRGQGYNEQFF
size: many
J: TRBJ2-1
V: TRBV7-2
D: TRBD2

DNA: TGTGCCACCAGCAGAGGGGTGCCCAACAATGAGCAGTTCTTC
CDR3: CATSRGVPNNEQFF
size: few
J: TRBJ2-1
V: TRBV15
D: NA

DNA: TGCAATCCTAACGGGGGGGTGGGCTATGGCTACACCTTC
CDR3: CNPNGGVGYGYTF
size: NA
J: TRBJ1-2
V: TRBV20-1
D: NA

DNA: TGTGCCTGGAGACAACTCGCCGCCTACAATGAGCAGTTCTTC
CDR3: CAWRQLAAYNEQFF
size: NA
J: TRBJ2-1
V: TRBV30
D: NA

DNA: TGCAGTGCTAGGCTAGCCCCTCGTTGGGGCACCGGGGAGCTGTTTTTT
CDR3: CSARLAPRWGTGELFF
size: few
J: TRBJ2-2
V: TRBV20-1
D: NA

DNA: TGTGCCAGCAGTACCGGACAGCTAGCCAAAAACATTCAGTACTTC
CDR3: CASSTGQLAKNIQYF
size: NA
J: TRBJ2-4
V: TRBV12-3/TRBV12-4
D: NA

DNA: TGCAGCCTAAGACTAGCGGGCAGCACAGATACGCAGTATTTT
CDR3: CSLRLAGSTDTQYF
size: NA
J: TRBJ2-3
V: TRBV29-1
D: TRBD2

DNA: TGTGCCAGCAGCTCGGGACTAGCGGGAGTGTTTGGGGCCAACGTCCTGACTTTC
CDR3: CASSSGLAGVFGANVLTF
size: NA
J: TRBJ2-6
V: TRBV11-2
D: TRBD2

DNA: TGTGCCAGCAGCCTCGGCGCTAGCGAGCTGATCTACGAGCAGTACTTC
CDR3: CASSLGASELIYEQYF
size: few
J: TRBJ2-7
V: TRBV4-2
D: NA

DNA: TGTGCCAGCAGTTTATCGTGGACAGGAGGAAATCAGCCCCAGCATTTT
CDR3: CASSLSWTGGNQPQHF
size: once
J: TRBJ1-5
V: TRBV27
D: TRBD1

DNA: TGTGCCAGCAGCTTAGTGAGGGATACACTGAAGGCTTTCTTT
CDR3: CASSLVRDTLKAFF
size: NA
J: TRBJ1-1
V: TRBV11-2
D: NA

DNA: TGTGCCAGCCGTGGCCTCTACGAGCAGTACTTC
CDR3: CASRGLYEQYF
size: many
J: TRBJ2-7
V: TRBV28
D: NA

DNA: TGTGCCAGCAGTCCCATCGGACTTCCCGGAGGGGAGACCCAGTACTTC
CDR3: CASSPIGLPGGETQYF
size: few
J: TRBJ2-5
V: TRBV27
D: NA